A single sample is the source of the 30 T cell receptor beta chains below, sequenced in a study of technical replicates of blood from several donors. The data were produced by immunoSEQ multiplex PCR, yet TCRdb's version contains in-frame clones alone and is incomplete. The table includes about 70,000 clones, approximately 92% detected once. Sequencing was carried out using T cells isolated from PBMCs. Every receptor here comes from a human donor in good health.

The chain couples TRBV7-2 to TRBJ2-7; 9 nucleotides align to TRBD2. Germline-derived CDR1 and CDR2 are SGHTA and FQGNSA. CDR3 size: 15 residues. The ends lost 1 base at V and 2 bases at J; junction bases unmatched: 3. CDR3 region: CASSLGVAGAYEQYF. The CDR3 nucleotides read TGTGCCAGCAGCTTAGGAGTAGCGGGAGCCTACGAGCAGTACTTC.

The chain has TRBV30 and TRBJ1-5; TRBD1 matches at 8 bases. In germline, CDR1 is GTSNPN, CDR2 SVGIG (reference sequence). The length of the CDR3 is 14 residues. With V trimmed by 2 bases and J by 9 bases, 9 bases remained unmatched. The CDR3 here is CAWSIAGGLTPQHF. CDR3 nucleotides: TGTGCCTGGAGTATAGCAGGGGGCCTCACGCCCCAGCATTTT.

The chain links TRBV4-2 to TRBJ2-7, with D possibly TRBD2 on 7 matching bases. Germline CDR1 LGHNA, CDR2 YNFKEQ. This CDR3 contains 17 residues. V lost 0 bases and J 0 bases, leaving 15 bases between the germline ends. Here the CDR3 reads CASSQDSGGASSYEQYF. The CDR3 DNA reads TGTGCCAGCAGCCAAGATTCGGGGGGCGCTAGCTCCTACGAGCAGTACTTC.

The V call is TRBV11-1, the J call TRBJ2-7; possibly TRBD2 for D (5 bases). Germline values: CDR1 SGHAT, CDR2 FQDESV (reference sequence). Trimming cost V 5 bases and J 2 bases, with 10 bases left between them. CDR3 length equals 13 residues. The CDR3 nucleotides read TGTGCCAGCAGCCGGGATTATGCCTACGAGCAGTACTTC. As protein: CASSRDYAYEQYF.

The V gene is TRBV5-1, the J gene TRBJ2-1; 8 nucleotides line up with TRBD1. Germline V CDR1 and CDR2: SGHRS, YFSETQ. The CDR3 runs to 15 residues. V shed 2 bases and J 7 bases; nucleotides not matched to a gene: 8. CDR3 in amino acids: CASSFRGQGTNEQFF. CDR3 in DNA: TGCGCCAGCAGCTTTCGTGGACAGGGTACGAATGAGCAGTTCTTC.

This clone came up once. CDR3 DNA: TGTGCCAGCAGCAACCAGGGGGACAGGGTGAATGAGCAGTACTTC. This gives the protein CASSNQGDRVNEQYF. This sequence joins TRBV21-1 and TRBJ2-7; the DNA was not used to check the table's D call, TRBD1. TRBV21-1 is deemed a pseudogene. The CDR3 has 15 amino acids.

V gene TRBV5-8 combines with J gene TRBJ1-2; no firm D call. CDR3 length equals 14 residues. CDR1 is SGHTS, CDR2 YDEGEE, per germline. The ends were cut back, 1 base at V and 4 bases at J, with 11 bases in the middle. CDR3 nucleotide sequence: TGTGCCAGCAGCTTGTCCCCAGGTTCCTATGGCTACACCTTC. It specifies CASSLSPGSYGYTF.

Only one count was recorded for this clone. V gene TRBV28 combines with J gene TRBJ1-5; TRBD1 aligns across 8 bases. The trim removed 0 bases at V and 4 bases at J, leaving 8 bases unmatched. The CDR3 length is 17 residues. Germline-derived CDR1 and CDR2 are MDHEN and SYDVKM. CDR3 residues: CASSLWAGQGSNQPQHF. The CDR3 DNA sequence: TGTGCCAGCAGTTTATGGGCTGGACAGGGTAGTAATCAGCCCCAGCATTTT.

This clone was seen a single time. The chain employs TRBV25-1 and TRBJ1-2, with 8 bases matching TRBD1. This CDR3 contains 13 residues. The V gene end was trimmed by 6 bases and the J gene end by 8 bases; junction bases not matched to a gene: 8. Germline values: CDR1 MGHDK, CDR2 SYGVNS. Written as DNA, the CDR3 is TGTGCCAGCAGCGTCGGACAGGGAAGGGGCTACACCTTC. As protein: CASSVGQGRGYTF.

The V call is TRBV9, the J call TRBJ2-5, with 10 bases that match TRBD2. The length of the CDR3 is 16 residues. Germline values: CDR1 SGDLS, CDR2 YYNGEE. V was clipped by 0 bases and J by 4 bases; unmatched bases: 6. The CDR3: CASSVGRASGRETQYF. The CDR3 DNA is TGTGCCAGCAGCGTAGGCCGGGCTAGCGGGAGAGAGACCCAGTACTTC.

This chain uses TRBV19 with TRBJ1-2; 8 bases are shared with TRBD1. With V trimmed by 3 bases and J by 3 bases, 0 bases remained unmatched. Looked up from germline, CDR1 is LNHDA and CDR2 is SQIVND (reference sequence). This CDR3 has 13 amino acids. CDR3 bases: TGTGCCAGTAGTATGGGACAGGACTATGGCTACACCTTC. Amino acids: CASSMGQDYGYTF.

The V call is TRBV29-1, the J call TRBJ2-3; D is possibly TRBD2 (5 bases). This CDR3 comprises 15 residues. V shed 6 bases and J shed 0 bases, with 16 bases lying between them. Germline lookup yields CDR1 SQVTM and CDR2 ANQGSEA. The CDR3 DNA follows: TGCAGCGTCAAGCGGCAAGAAACTAGCACAGATACGCAGTATTTT. Translating it yields CSVKRQETSTDTQYF.

This chain uses TRBV27 with TRBJ1-4, with TRBD1 identical over 9 bases. The CDR3 is 15 amino acids. Per the germline V gene, CDR1 is MNHEY and CDR2 is SMNVEV (reference sequence). Germline trimming cut 7 bases from V and 8 bases from J; bases unmatched to any gene: 11. The CDR3 protein is CASKSAGTGIEKLFF. In DNA, the CDR3 is TGTGCCAGCAAATCTGCCGGGACAGGGATAGAAAAACTGTTTTTT.

The rearrangement joins TRBV7-9 to TRBJ2-1; TRBD2 matches at 7 bases. J lost 9 bases, V lost 4 bases, and 15 bases had no gene match. In germline, CDR1 is SEHNR, CDR2 FQNEAQ (reference sequence). The CDR3 contains 16 residues. The CDR3 DNA reads TGTGCCAGCAGCTCGGGGGGATTGGGCGGGAGAGGTGAGCAGTTCTTC. Its translation: CASSSGGLGGRGEQFF.

V is TRBV6-4 and J is TRBJ2-2; no clear D. Trimming cost V 3 bases and J 8 bases, with 13 bases left between them. Germline loops: CDR1 MRHNA, CDR2 SNTAGT. The CDR3 spans 14 residues. The CDR3 coding sequence is TGTGCCAGCAGTGAAACCGTCGAGGCGGGGGAGCTGTTTTTT. Residues: CASSETVEAGELFF.

The chain is built from TRBV6-1 and TRBJ1-2; D is unresolved. There are 13 residues in the CDR3. The germline V gene has CDR1 MNHNS and CDR2 SASEGT. V gave up 4 bases and J gave up 4 bases, with 10 bases separating them. CDR3 bases: TGTGCCAGCAGTGCCGGTGCTTCCTATGGCTACACCTTC. Amino acid sequence: CASSAGASYGYTF.

This clone was recorded once. This chain joins TRBV6-6 and TRBJ1-1; D not resolved. V dropped 0 bases and J dropped 7 bases, with 9 bases sitting between them. The germline gives CDR1 MNHNY, CDR2 SVGAGI (reference sequence). This CDR3 has 13 residues. The CDR3: CASSYSVEDEAFF. The DNA of the CDR3 is TGTGCCAGCAGTTACTCTGTTGAGGATGAAGCTTTCTTT.

The gene calls are TRBV14 and TRBJ2-3; weak D call: TRBD2 (5 bases). Germline CDR1 is SGHDN and CDR2 is FVKESK. The CDR3 covers 17 residues. The V end lost 1 base, the J end lost 8 bases, and 22 bases lay between the germline ends. CDR3 DNA: TGTGCCAGCAGCCAAGGAGGGTGGTCTACCGATCTGTCTACGCAGTATTTT. Translating gives CASSQGGWSTDLSTQYF.

The V call is TRBV6-6, the J call TRBJ1-4; 7 nucleotides match TRBD1. V was pared by 5 bases and J by 0 bases, with 3 bases of the junction left unmatched. Germline V gene sequence: CDR1 MNHNY, CDR2 SVGAGI (reference sequence). The CDR3 runs 15 residues. DNA for the CDR3: TGTGCCAGCAGTCGACAGGGCACAACTAATGAAAAACTGTTTTTT. Translation gives CASSRQGTTNEKLFF.

This chain links TRBV9 with TRBJ2-1; maybe TRBD1 (6 bases). Germline V gene data show CDR1 as SGDLS and CDR2 as YYNGEE. This CDR3 has 15 amino acids. Trimming removed 3 bases at V and 1 base at J, with 11 bases between. CDR3 loop: CASSAGGLSYNEQFF. CDR3 nucleotides: TGTGCCAGCAGCGCTGGGGGCCTATCCTACAATGAGCAGTTCTTC.

The chain is built from TRBV7-6 and TRBJ2-7, with 8 bases lining up with TRBD1. The CDR3 totals 12 residues. The germline V gene encodes CDR1 SGHVS and CDR2 FNYEAQ. Losses at the gene ends were 4 bases for V and 6 bases for J; bases not matched to a gene: 2. The DNA for the CDR3 is TGTGCCAGCAGCTCAGGGGGCCGCGAGCAGTACTTC. Amino acid sequence: CASSSGGREQYF.

V usage is TRBV18 and J usage is TRBJ1-1; D unclear. The ends were cut back, 2 bases at V and 5 bases at J, with 9 bases in the middle. Germline CDR1 and CDR2: KGHSH and LQKENI. The CDR3 totals 13 residues. This chain's CDR3 is CASSPLSDTEAFF. CDR3 sequence (DNA): TGTGCCAGCTCACCATTGAGTGATACTGAAGCTTTCTTT.

This clone is a singleton in its sample. The chain couples TRBV29-1 to TRBJ2-3, with 11 bases aligning to TRBD2. Germline V gene lookup returns CDR1 SQVTM and CDR2 ANQGSEA. CDR3 size: 16 residues. V dropped 1 base and J dropped 3; count of bases not matched to a gene: 6. The CDR3 protein is CSVEVIAGGTTDTQYF. CDR3 nucleotides: TGCAGCGTTGAAGTAATAGCGGGAGGGACGACAGATACGCAGTATTTT.

The chain has TRBV19 and TRBJ1-1; 7 bases fit TRBD1. Trimming at V came to 1 base and at J to 5 bases, leaving 10 bases not matched to a gene. CDR3 size: 16 residues. The V gene's germline CDR1 is LNHDA and CDR2 SQIVND (reference sequence). The CDR3 loop reads CASSIGGTGEITEAFF. Written as DNA, the CDR3 is TGTGCCAGTAGTATAGGTGGAACAGGGGAAATAACTGAAGCTTTCTTT.

The CDR3 spells CAWSVPWELAKNIQYF. The DNA for the CDR3 is TGTGCCTGGAGTGTACCTTGGGAGTTAGCCAAAAACATTCAGTACTTC. This chain links TRBV30 with TRBJ2-4; D may be TRBD2 (5 bases). V was pared by 0 bases and J by 0 bases, with 12 bases between. Germline CDR1 reads GTSNPN; CDR2 reads SVGIG (reference sequence). This CDR3 contains 16 residues.

The J gene is TRBJ1-4, the V gene TRBV7-6; D call uncertain. This CDR3 is 16 amino acids long. Germline V CDR1 and CDR2: SGHVS, FNYEAQ. V was pared by 1 base and J by 7 bases, with 16 bases between. The CDR3 spells CASSLVGERVSEKLFF. DNA of the CDR3: TGTGCCAGCAGCTTAGTTGGGGAGAGGGTTAGTGAAAAACTGTTTTTT. The full variable domain, with the rest looked up from reference TRBV7-6 and TRBJ1-4, is GAGVSQSPRYKVTKRGQDVALRCDPISGHVSLYWYRQALGQGPEFLTYFNYEAQQDKSGLPNDRFSAERPEGSISTLTIQRTEQRDSAMYRCASSLVGERVSEKLFFGSGTQLSVL.

The chain joins TRBV5-1 to TRBJ2-7; maybe TRBD1 (6 bases). This CDR3 is built from 13 residues. Trimming shortened V by 5 bases and J by 3 bases, and 12 bases separated the two germline ends. CDR1 SGHRS and CDR2 YFSETQ come from the germline V gene. CDR3 residues: CASSAARGYEQYF. In DNA form, the CDR3 reads TGCGCCAGCAGTGCCGCCAGGGGCTACGAGCAGTACTTC.

The chain has TRBV14 and TRBJ2-7; TRBD1 is a possible D gene (6 bases). Germline CDR1 SGHDN, CDR2 FVKESK. With 2 bases removed from V and 7 bases from J, the gap between germline ends came to 15 bases. This CDR3 is built from 14 residues. Here the CDR3 reads CASSQYTQDREQYF. The CDR3 nucleotides read TGTGCCAGCAGCCAATATACCCAGGACAGAGAGCAGTACTTC.

Here the CDR3 DNA reads TGTGCCAGAAGCTTGTGCCTACCGACGTCGGCGGGACAGTACCCTAAAACTGGGGCCAACGTCCTGACTTTC. Its translation is CARSLCLPTSAGQYPKTGANVLTF. The J gene is TRBJ2-6, the V gene TRBV5-3; tentative D call: TRBD1 (7 bases). TRBV5-3 is treated as an ORF (open reading frame) with a function not yet certain. This CDR3 is built from 24 residues. V dropped 1 base and J dropped 2 bases, with 34 bases sitting between them.

J is TRBJ1-1 and V is TRBV19; unclear D gene. Germline V gives CDR1 LNHDA, CDR2 SQIVND (reference sequence). The germline V and J ends were trimmed by 2 bases and 1 base, with 11 bases remaining between them. The CDR3 runs 15 residues. The CDR3 is CASSIRGSTNTEAFF. For the CDR3, the DNA is TGTGCCAGTAGTATACGTGGCAGTACGAACACTGAAGCTTTCTTT.